These 25 T cell receptor beta chains share one sample of origin, sequenced in a study of shared clonotypes between healthy human individuals. Using immunoSEQ multiplex PCR, the repertoire was profiled, and TCRdb retains in-frame clones only, with some absent. The sample holds almost 750,000 clones; roughly two thirds are singletons and the top ten take more than 1.5%. Input material: memory CD4+ T cells sorted from blood. Subset noted: CD45RA-negative fraction. These receptors all stem from a woman in her 30s in good health.

As concerns this clone: This same CDR3 is encoded by further DNA sequences in the sample. The V call is TRBV27, the J call TRBJ2-3; 10 bases align to TRBD1. CDR1 is MNHEY and CDR2 is SMNVEV in the germline V gene (reference sequence). Trimming took 3 bases from V and 6 from J; bases not matched to a gene: 3. The CDR3 loop spans 14 amino acids. The chain's CDR3 is CASSLGQGSDTQYF. For the CDR3, the DNA is TGTGCCAGCAGTTTGGGACAGGGGTCCGATACGCAGTATTTT.

This clone showed up just a few times. The chain has TRBV28 and TRBJ1-2; a weak D match, TRBD1 (5 bases). This CDR3 is 15 amino acids long. Trimming pared 7 bases from V and 7 bases from J, leaving 22 bases between. Germline CDR1 and CDR2: MDHEN and SYDVKM. The DNA for the CDR3 is TGTGCCAGCACCGACCCGGGACGGACTTTGGGTGGCTACACCTTC. Amino acids: CASTDPGRTLGGYTF.

This clone was detected ten times or more. This chain links TRBV2 with TRBJ1-1; 10 positions agree with TRBD1. From germline, CDR1 is SNHLY and CDR2 FYNNEI. After removal of 1 base from V and 6 bases from J, the junction contained 5 bases not matched to a gene. This CDR3 is 15 amino acids long. The CDR3 nucleotides are TGTGCCAGCAGTGAAGGGGGACAGGGGATGGCTGAAGCTTTCTTT. Translating gives CASSEGGQGMAEAFF.

The rearrangement uses TRBV4-1 and TRBJ2-7; 10 nucleotides match TRBD2. J gave up 2 bases and V 1 base, and 5 bases lay outside the gene matches. Germline V gene sequence: CDR1 MGHRA, CDR2 YSYEKL. The CDR3 contains 16 residues. CDR3: CASSQAPGTSAYEQYF. CDR3 DNA sequence: TGCGCCAGCAGCCAAGCACCCGGGACTAGCGCCTACGAGCAGTACTTC.

The chain carries TRBV6-4 and TRBJ2-5; D unclear. V shed 3 bases and J shed 5 bases, with 10 bases lying between them. The CDR3 totals 13 residues. Looked up from germline, CDR1 is MRHNA and CDR2 is SNTAGT. CDR3 nucleotide sequence: TGTGCCAGCAGTGAAAACTTAGGGGAGACCCAGTACTTC. This codes for CASSENLGETQYF.

CDR3 sequence reads: CASSLTEETQYF. CDR3 sequence (DNA): TGTGCCAGCAGCCTCACCGAAGAGACCCAGTACTTC. This chain uses TRBV11-2 with TRBJ2-5; D gene uncertain. The V end was cut by 5 bases, the J end by 3 bases, with 7 bases between. Looked up from germline, CDR1 is SGHAT and CDR2 is FQNNGV. This CDR3 is 12 amino acids long. Filled out from reference TRBV11-2 and TRBJ2-5, the complete variable domain reads EAGVAQSPRYKIIEKRQSVAFWCNPISGHATLYWYQQILGQGPKLLIQFQNNGVVDDSQLPKDRFSAERLKGVDSTLKIQPAKLEDSAVYLCASSLTEETQYFGPGTRLLVL.

V gene TRBV5-6 combines with J gene TRBJ1-2; possibly TRBD1 for D (5 bases). This CDR3 region has 13 residues. The germline CDR1 and CDR2 sequences are SGHDT and YYEEEE. The V gene lost 2 bases and the J gene lost 7 bases, with 12 bases spanning the gap. The CDR3, as DNA: TGTGCCAGCAGCTTCGCGGGGGGAGGTGGCTACACCTTC. It specifies CASSFAGGGGYTF.

This clone has only a few counts. The CDR3 DNA reads TGTGCCAGGTCTACGACCCGGAGCACCGGGGAGCTGTTTTTT. This encodes CARSTTRSTGELFF. The chain joins TRBV19 to TRBJ2-2; no reliable D call. The germline V and J ends were trimmed by 9 bases and 4 bases, with 15 bases remaining between them. Germline values: CDR1 LNHDA, CDR2 SQIVND (reference sequence). The CDR3 is 14 residues long. Supplemented by reference TRBV19 and TRBJ2-2, the full variable domain reads DGGITQSPKYLFRKEGQNVTLSCEQNLNHDAMYWYRQDPGQGLRLIYYSQIVNDFQKGDIAEGYSVSREKKESFPLTVTSAQKNPTAFYLCARSTTRSTGELFFGEGSRLTVL.

Only one count was recorded for this clone. This rearrangement joins TRBV6-6 to TRBJ2-2; 7 bases line up with TRBD2. The CDR3 is 15 residues long. CDR1 is MNHNY, CDR2 SVGAGI, per germline (reference sequence). Trimming removed 0 bases from V and 7 bases from J; junction bases left unmatched: 5. CDR3 coding DNA: TGTGCCAGCAGTTACTCCGCGGGAGAGGTCGGGGAGCTGTTTTTT. Protein: CASSYSAGEVGELFF.

Remarks on this clone: This sample also contains other DNA sequences that code for the same CDR3. This sequence joins TRBV11-2 and TRBJ2-1; TRBD1 aligns across 9 bases. Germline lookup yields CDR1 SGHAT and CDR2 FQNNGV. The CDR3 is made up of 14 amino acids. V shed 4 bases and J 4 bases; nucleotides not matched to a gene: 2. The CDR3 sequence is CASSSGQGYNEQFF. The CDR3 bases are TGTGCCAGCAGCTCCGGACAGGGGTACAATGAGCAGTTCTTC. Looking up the rest from reference TRBV11-2 and TRBJ2-1 gives the full variable domain: EAGVAQSPRYKIIEKRQSVAFWCNPISGHATLYWYQQILGQGPKLLIQFQNNGVVDDSQLPKDRFSAERLKGVDSTLKIQPAKLEDSAVYLCASSSGQGYNEQFFGPGTRLTVL.

The chain links TRBV11-2 to TRBJ2-3, with 10 nucleotides matching TRBD2. Looked up from germline, CDR1 is SGHAT and CDR2 is FQNNGV. V lost 5 bases and J lost 2; bases outside the gene matches: 4. The CDR3 has 15 amino acids. CDR3 loop: CASSRAGGHTDTQYF. In DNA, the CDR3 is TGTGCCAGCAGCCGAGCGGGAGGGCACACAGATACGCAGTATTTT.

This chain uses TRBV5-1 with TRBJ2-1, with a weak D call TRBD1 (6 bases). The CDR3 spans 15 residues. V gave up 3 bases and J gave up 4 bases, with 14 bases separating them. Germline V CDR1 and CDR2: SGHRS, YFSETQ. The CDR3 protein is CASSSGTLIYNEQFF. The CDR3 DNA reads TGCGCCAGCAGCTCCGGGACACTGATTTACAATGAGCAGTTCTTC.

The chain has TRBV18 and TRBJ1-1; D call uncertain. V lost 2 bases to trimming and J lost 11 bases, with 9 bases between them. The CDR3 has 11 residues. Germline loops: CDR1 KGHSH, CDR2 LQKENI. The CDR3 sequence: CASSPESGAFF. CDR3 coding DNA: TGTGCCAGCTCACCAGAGAGCGGGGCTTTCTTT.

The chain joins TRBV27 to TRBJ1-2; a possible D gene is TRBD1 (6 bases). The CDR3 runs to 12 residues. Germline V gene data show CDR1 as MNHEY and CDR2 as SMNVEV (reference sequence). V gave up 9 bases and J gave up 7 bases, with 15 bases separating them. The CDR3 reads CASGRDNGGYTF. The CDR3 DNA follows: TGTGCCAGTGGCCGGGACAATGGTGGCTACACCTTC.

This clone was observed once. CDR3 residues: CASSPPSGPTDTQYF. DNA for the CDR3: TGTGCCAGCTCACCACCGAGCGGTCCCACAGATACGCAGTATTTT. This chain joins TRBV18 and TRBJ2-3, with a tentative D call TRBD2 (5 bases). The CDR3 spans 15 residues. Per the germline V gene, CDR1 is KGHSH and CDR2 is LQKENI. Trimming cost V 0 bases and J 2 bases, with 9 bases left between them.

The genes are TRBV28 and TRBJ1-2; D ambiguous. The CDR3 runs 12 residues. Per germline, CDR1 MDHEN and CDR2 SYDVKM. The V gene lost 5 bases and the J gene lost 2 bases, with 6 bases spanning the gap. The CDR3 spells CASSAPNYGYTF. The CDR3 DNA reads as TGTGCCAGCAGTGCCCCGAACTATGGCTACACCTTC.

This chain joins TRBV21-1 and TRBJ2-7; TRBD2, the table's D call, was not compared with the DNA. TRBV21-1 is described as a pseudogene. CDR3 length equals 11 residues. Here the CDR3 reads CASSAGDEQYF. As DNA, the CDR3 is TGTGCCAGCAGCGCCGGGGACGAGCAGTACTTC.

This clone was counted once. The chain has TRBV10-1 and TRBJ2-1, with 13 bases aligning to TRBD2. Germline V gene data show CDR1 as WNHNN and CDR2 as SYGVQD (reference sequence). Trimming took 5 bases from V and 9 from J; bases not matched to a gene: 13. There are 17 residues in the CDR3. The CDR3, as DNA: TGCGCCAGCAGTAGAAGCCAAGGACTAGCGGGAGCCGCTGAGCAGTTCTTC. This codes for CASSRSQGLAGAAEQFF.

The chain recombines TRBV7-2 with TRBJ2-4; the D is unclear. CDR3 length: 15 residues. Trimming removed 5 bases at V and 6 bases at J, with 17 bases between. Germline lookup yields CDR1 SGHTA and CDR2 FQGNSA. In DNA, the CDR3 is TGTGCCAGCAGCGGTTCTGCAGCCACGGGAAACATTCAGTACTTC. This gives the protein CASSGSAATGNIQYF. Based on the CDR3 plus reference TRBV7-2 and TRBJ2-4, the full variable domain is GAGVSQSPSNKVTEKGKDVELRCDPISGHTALYWYRQSLGQGLEFLIYFQGNSAPDKSGLPSDRFSAERTGGSVSTLTIQRTQQEDSAVYLCASSGSAATGNIQYFGAGTRLSVL.

The chain has TRBV6-1 and TRBJ2-7; 8 bases match TRBD2. V was clipped by 7 bases and J by 4 bases; unmatched bases: 15. This CDR3 is built from 16 residues. The germline gives CDR1 MNHNS, CDR2 SASEGT. CDR3 amino acids: CASNDGSGGKTYEQYF. The CDR3 DNA sequence: TGTGCCAGCAATGACGGGAGCGGGGGCAAAACTTACGAGCAGTACTTC.

This clone was recorded many times. The rearrangement links TRBV19 to TRBJ1-2, with no clear D. Trimming left V 3 bases short and J 6 bases short, with 17 bases between. CDR1 is LNHDA, CDR2 SQIVND, per germline (reference sequence). This CDR3 is built from 15 residues. CDR3 residues: CASSISGFSANGYTF. CDR3 sequence (DNA): TGTGCCAGTAGTATTTCGGGTTTCAGCGCAAATGGCTACACCTTC.

V usage is TRBV7-2 and J usage is TRBJ2-1; TRBD2 is a possible D gene (6 bases). This CDR3 spans 15 amino acids. V lost 5 bases to trimming and J lost 5 bases, with 16 bases between them. From germline, CDR1 is SGHTA and CDR2 FQGNSA. The CDR3 DNA reads TGTGCCAGCAGCAAGCTAGCGTTAGTAAACAATGAGCAGTTCTTC. Translated: CASSKLALVNNEQFF.

The V call is TRBV5-5, the J call TRBJ2-7, with D possibly matching TRBD1 (6 bases). The length of the CDR3 is 14 residues. Germline V gene sequence: CDR1 SGHKS, CDR2 YYEKEE (reference sequence). V gave up 7 bases and J gave up 2 bases, with 16 bases separating them. CDR3 in amino acids: CASALGTSTYEQYF. CDR3 nucleotides: TGTGCCAGCGCACTCGGGACAAGTACCTACGAGCAGTACTTC. The whole variable domain, filled in from reference TRBV5-5 and TRBJ2-7, reads DAGVTQSPTHLIKTRGQQVTLRCSPISGHKSVSWYQQVLGQGPQFIFQYYEKEERGRGNFPDRFSARQFPNYSSELNVNALLLGDSALYLCASALGTSTYEQYFGPGTRLTVT.

This chain joins TRBV4-1 and TRBJ2-6; D uncertain. Germline CDR1 reads MGHRA; CDR2 reads YSYEKL. This CDR3 spans 18 amino acids. Between the trimmed V and J ends, which lost 6 bases and 0 bases, there was a span of 18 bases. This CDR3 reads CASSLAGPFNSGANVLTF. The CDR3 DNA reads as TGCGCCAGCAGTCTTGCCGGGCCTTTCAACTCTGGGGCCAACGTCCTGACTTTC.

The gene calls are TRBV19 and TRBJ2-7; TRBD1 matches at 7 bases. There are 13 residues in the CDR3. Germline V gene data show CDR1 as LNHDA and CDR2 as SQIVND (reference sequence). V gave up 6 bases and J gave up 3 bases; unmatched junction bases: 5. The chain's CDR3 is CASSPGQSYEQYF. DNA of the CDR3: TGTGCCAGTAGCCCGGGACAGAGCTACGAGCAGTACTTC.